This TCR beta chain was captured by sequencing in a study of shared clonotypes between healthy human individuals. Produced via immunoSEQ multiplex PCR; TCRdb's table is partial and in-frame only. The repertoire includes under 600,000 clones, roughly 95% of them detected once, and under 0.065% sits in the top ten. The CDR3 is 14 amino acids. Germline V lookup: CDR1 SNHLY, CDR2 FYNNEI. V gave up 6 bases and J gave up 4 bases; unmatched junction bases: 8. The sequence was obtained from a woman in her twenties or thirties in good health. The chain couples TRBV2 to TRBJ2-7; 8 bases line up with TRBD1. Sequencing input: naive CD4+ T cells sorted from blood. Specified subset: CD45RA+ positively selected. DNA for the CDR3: TGTGCCAGCAGGACCGGGACAGGACGGTACGAGCAGTACTTC. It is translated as CASRTGTGRYEQYF.